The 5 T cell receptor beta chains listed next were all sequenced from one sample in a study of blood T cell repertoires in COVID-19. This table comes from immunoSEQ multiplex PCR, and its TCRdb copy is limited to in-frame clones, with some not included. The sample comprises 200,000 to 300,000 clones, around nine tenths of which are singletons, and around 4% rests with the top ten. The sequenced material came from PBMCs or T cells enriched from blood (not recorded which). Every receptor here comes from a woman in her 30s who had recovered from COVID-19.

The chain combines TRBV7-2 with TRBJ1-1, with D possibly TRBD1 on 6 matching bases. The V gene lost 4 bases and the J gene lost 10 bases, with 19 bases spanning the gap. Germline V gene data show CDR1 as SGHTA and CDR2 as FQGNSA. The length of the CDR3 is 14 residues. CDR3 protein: CASSSPALQGRAFF. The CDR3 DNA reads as TGTGCCAGCAGCTCCCCCGCCCTGCAGGGGAGAGCTTTCTTT.

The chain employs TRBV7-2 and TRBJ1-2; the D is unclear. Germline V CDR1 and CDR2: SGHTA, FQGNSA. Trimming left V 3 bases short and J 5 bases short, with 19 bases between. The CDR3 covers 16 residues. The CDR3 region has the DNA TGTGCCAGCAGCTTTAGTCTTGAGGTTGGAGGATATGGCTACACCTTC. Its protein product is CASSFSLEVGGYGYTF.

The CDR3 bases are TGTGCCAGCAGCCCCAGGGACAGAGCTAACTATGGCTACACCTTC. It translates to CASSPRDRANYGYTF. The rearrangement joins TRBV7-6 to TRBJ1-2, with 7 bases aligning to TRBD1. The CDR3 totals 15 residues. Germline CDR1 reads SGHVS; CDR2 reads FNYEAQ. Trimming took 5 bases from V and 0 from J; bases not matched to a gene: 6.

This CDR3 reads CASSQGSGDTEAFF. The CDR3 coding sequence is TGTGCCAGCAGCCAAGGTAGCGGGGACACTGAAGCTTTCTTT. The chain has TRBV4-2 and TRBJ1-1; D uncertain. The V gene lost 1 base and the J gene lost 3 bases, with 9 bases spanning the gap. Germline values: CDR1 LGHNA, CDR2 YNFKEQ. There are 14 residues in the CDR3.

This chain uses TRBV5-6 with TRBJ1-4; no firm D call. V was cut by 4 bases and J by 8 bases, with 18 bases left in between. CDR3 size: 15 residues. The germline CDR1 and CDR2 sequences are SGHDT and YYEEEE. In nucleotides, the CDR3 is TGTGCCAGCAGCACCCTAGACCAACTTGGGGAAAAACTGTTTTTT. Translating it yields CASSTLDQLGEKLFF.